This is a list of T cell receptor beta chains from one sample in a study of blood T cell repertoires in COVID-19. Sequencing was performed with immunoSEQ multiplex PCR; in TCRdb, only in-frame clones are kept and a portion is missing. This table has roughly 120,000 clones, approximately 84% appearing once. Sequenced sample: peripheral blood. These receptors were obtained from a man between 65 and 79 years old with active or convalescent COVID-19. CDR3s include the opening cysteine and the closing phenylalanine or tryptophan. The order of the fields is J gene, D gene, V gene, clone size, CDR3 DNA, CDR3 protein. A D gene is named only where the DNA matches it firmly. Rows may omit the clone size; those that give it use once, few, many or a size class.

TRBJ1-1	TRBD1	TRBV5-1	once	TGCGCCAGCAGCTCCACAGGGGGAAACACTGAAGCTTTCTTT	CASSSTGGNTEAFF
TRBJ1-4	-	TRBV9	-	TGTGCCAGCAGCGCCAACCAGGGTTCCGATGAAAAACTGTTTTTT	CASSANQGSDEKLFF
TRBJ2-3	-	TRBV18	-	TGTGCCAGCTCACCACCGACAGGTGGAACAGATACGCAGTATTTT	CASSPPTGGTDTQYF
TRBJ1-1	TRBD1	TRBV7-3	-	TGTGCCAGCAGCTTGACGGACAGGGGCACTGAAGCTTTCTTT	CASSLTDRGTEAFF
TRBJ1-1	-	TRBV6-5	-	TGTGCCAGCAGGAAACAGGGTGAGGGCACTGAAGCTTTCTTT	CASRKQGEGTEAFF
TRBJ2-3	TRBD2	TRBV7-9	-	TGTGCCAGCAGCTCGGGGACTAGCGGGGCTAGCACAGATACGCAGTATTTT	CASSSGTSGASTDTQYF
TRBJ1-1	-	TRBV29-1	-	TGCAGCGTTGAAGACAAGGGAGTGAGGACTGAAGCTTTCTTT	CSVEDKGVRTEAFF
TRBJ1-1	TRBD1	TRBV5-4	-	TGTGCCAGCAGCTCACCCGGGACAGGAAACACTGAAGCTTTCTTT	CASSSPGTGNTEAFF
TRBJ2-3	-	TRBV4-2	-	TGTGCCAGCAGCCAAGAACAGAATATTATAGCAGATACGCAGTATTTT	CASSQEQNIIADTQYF
TRBJ1-2	-	TRBV6-1	-	TGTGCCAGCAGTGAGGAGGGTTTCGGCTACACCTTC	CASSEEGFGYTF
TRBJ2-7	TRBD1	TRBV5-1	-	TGCGCCAGCAGCTTGGGAACGGGACAGGGGGCGGATGAGCAGTACTTC	CASSLGTGQGADEQYF
TRBJ1-6	-	TRBV7-6	-	TGTGCCAGCAGTTCCGACAGGCCGAATTCACCCCTCCACTTT	CASSSDRPNSPLHF
TRBJ1-2	TRBD1	TRBV3-1/TRBV3-2	-	TGTGCCAGCAGCCAAGATTGGAGGGGGCGCGAAGGCTACACCTTC	CASSQDWRGREGYTF
TRBJ2-5	TRBD2	TRBV4-2	-	TGTGCCAGCAGCCCTCAACTAGCGGGGTCTAAAGAGACCCAGTACTTC	CASSPQLAGSKETQYF
TRBJ2-5	TRBD2	TRBV5-1	many	TGCGCCAGCAGCAGGACTAGCGGGGGTACCTCCCAAGAGACCCAGTACTTC	CASSRTSGGTSQETQYF
TRBJ2-4	TRBD2	TRBV5-4	-	TGTGCCAGCAGCTTTGGTGCGGGAGTGACATCCAAAAACATTCAGTACTTC	CASSFGAGVTSKNIQYF
TRBJ2-5	TRBD2	TRBV7-2	-	TGTGCCAGCAGCTTAGAGAGACTAGCGGGCACCCAGTACTTC	CASSLERLAGTQYF
TRBJ1-2	-	TRBV2	-	TGTGCCAGCACCGGTGACTATGGCTACACCTTC	CASTGDYGYTF
TRBJ1-1	TRBD1	TRBV28	-	TGTGCCAGCAGAACCACACAGGGGGAGACTGAAGCTTTCTTT	CASRTTQGETEAFF
TRBJ2-1	TRBD2	TRBV14	-	TGTGCCAGCAGCCCGGGACTAGCGGGGGGGTCCCCCTACAATGAGCAGTTCTTC	CASSPGLAGGSPYNEQFF
TRBJ2-1	TRBD2	TRBV6-4	-	TGTGCCAGCAGTGAGGAGCGGGGCAATGAGCAGTTCTTC	CASSEERGNEQFF
TRBJ2-7	-	TRBV12-5	-	TGTGCTAGTGTCCTAATGATGAGGACAGTTCGTTCCTACGAGCAGTACTTC	CASVLMMRTVRSYEQYF
TRBJ1-1	-	TRBV15	-	TGTGCCACCAGCAGAGAGCGGTTAAACACTGAAGCTTTCTTT	CATSRERLNTEAFF
TRBJ1-5	TRBD1	TRBV19	-	TGTGCCAGTAGACCGGACAGGGTAAGCGGTCAGCCCCAGCATTTT	CASRPDRVSGQPQHF
TRBJ1-2	-	TRBV7-8	-	TGTGCCAGCAGCCCTAGTACAGGCAACTATGGCTACACCTTC	CASSPSTGNYGYTF
TRBJ1-2	TRBD1	TRBV27	-	TGTGCCAGCAGGGGATCGACAGGGAACTATGGCTACACCTTC	CASRGSTGNYGYTF
TRBJ2-5	-	TRBV5-6	-	TGTGCCAGCAGCTTACAGGGTAACCAAGAGACCCAGTACTTC	CASSLQGNQETQYF